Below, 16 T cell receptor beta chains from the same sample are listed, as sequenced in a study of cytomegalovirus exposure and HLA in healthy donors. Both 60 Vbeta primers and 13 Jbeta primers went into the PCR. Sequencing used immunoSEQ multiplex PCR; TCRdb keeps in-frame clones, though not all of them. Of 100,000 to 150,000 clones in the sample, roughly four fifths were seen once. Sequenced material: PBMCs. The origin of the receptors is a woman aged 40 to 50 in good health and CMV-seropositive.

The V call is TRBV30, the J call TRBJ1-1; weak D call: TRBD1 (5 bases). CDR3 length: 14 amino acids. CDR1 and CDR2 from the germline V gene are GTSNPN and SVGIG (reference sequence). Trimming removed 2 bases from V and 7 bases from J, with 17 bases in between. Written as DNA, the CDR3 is TGTGCCTGGAGTCTTCAAGGGGCTTCCCGTGAAGCTTTCTTT. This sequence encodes CAWSLQGASREAFF.

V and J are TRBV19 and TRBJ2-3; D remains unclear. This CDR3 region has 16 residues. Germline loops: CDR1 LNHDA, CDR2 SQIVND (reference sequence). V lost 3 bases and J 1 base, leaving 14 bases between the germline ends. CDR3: CASSILTPLGTDTQYF. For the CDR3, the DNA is TGTGCCAGTAGTATCTTGACTCCCTTGGGCACAGATACGCAGTATTTT.

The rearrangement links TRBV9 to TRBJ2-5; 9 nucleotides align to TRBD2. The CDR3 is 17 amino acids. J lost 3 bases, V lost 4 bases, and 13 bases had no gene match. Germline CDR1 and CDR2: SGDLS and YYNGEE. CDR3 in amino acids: CASSPPSLAGGEETQYF. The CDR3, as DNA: TGTGCCAGCAGCCCTCCCAGTTTGGCGGGAGGGGAAGAGACCCAGTACTTC.

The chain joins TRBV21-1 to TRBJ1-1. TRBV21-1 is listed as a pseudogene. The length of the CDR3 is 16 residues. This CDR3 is CASRQIGRPRGTEAFF. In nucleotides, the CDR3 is TGTGCCAGCAGACAGATAGGACGGCCCAGAGGGACTGAAGCTTTCTTT.

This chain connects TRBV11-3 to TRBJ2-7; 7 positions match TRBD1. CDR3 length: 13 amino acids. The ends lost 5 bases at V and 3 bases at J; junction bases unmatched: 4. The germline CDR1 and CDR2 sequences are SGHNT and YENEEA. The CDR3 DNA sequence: TGTGCCAGCAGCGCACGGGACAGCTACGAGCAGTACTTC. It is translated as CASSARDSYEQYF.

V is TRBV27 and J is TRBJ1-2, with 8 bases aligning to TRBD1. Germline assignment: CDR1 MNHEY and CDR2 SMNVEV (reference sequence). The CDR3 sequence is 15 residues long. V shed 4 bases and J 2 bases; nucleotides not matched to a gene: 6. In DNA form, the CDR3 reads TGTGCCAGCAGTTCGCGGACAGGGCCAAACTATGGCTACACCTTC. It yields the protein CASSSRTGPNYGYTF.

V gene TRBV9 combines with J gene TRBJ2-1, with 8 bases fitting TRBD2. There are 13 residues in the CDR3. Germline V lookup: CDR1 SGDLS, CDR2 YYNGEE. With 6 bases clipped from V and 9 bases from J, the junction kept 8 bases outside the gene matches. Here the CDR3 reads CASTTGGVGEQFF. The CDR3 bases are TGTGCCAGCACCACGGGAGGGGTCGGTGAGCAGTTCTTC. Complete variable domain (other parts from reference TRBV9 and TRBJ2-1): DSGVTQTPKHLITATGQRVTLRCSPRSGDLSVYWYQQSLDQGLQFLIQYYNGEERAKGNILERFSAQQFPDLHSELNLSSLELGDSALYFCASTTGGVGEQFFGPGTRLTVL.

CDR3 DNA sequence: TGCGCCAGCAGCTTGGTCCCCCCCCCGGGGGTCCTAAACGAGCAGTACTTC. This translates into CASSLVPPPGVLNEQYF. V usage is TRBV5-1 and J usage is TRBJ2-7, with D possibly TRBD2 on 6 matching bases. CDR3 length equals 17 residues. V was cut by 0 bases and J by 5 bases, with 21 bases left in between. Looked up from germline, CDR1 is SGHRS and CDR2 is YFSETQ.

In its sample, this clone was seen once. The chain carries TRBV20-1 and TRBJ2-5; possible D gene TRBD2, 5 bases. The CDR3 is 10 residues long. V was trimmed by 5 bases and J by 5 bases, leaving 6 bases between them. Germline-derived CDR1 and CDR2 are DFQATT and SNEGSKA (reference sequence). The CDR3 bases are TGCAGTGCTGGACTGGAGACCCAGTACTTC. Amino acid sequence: CSAGLETQYF.

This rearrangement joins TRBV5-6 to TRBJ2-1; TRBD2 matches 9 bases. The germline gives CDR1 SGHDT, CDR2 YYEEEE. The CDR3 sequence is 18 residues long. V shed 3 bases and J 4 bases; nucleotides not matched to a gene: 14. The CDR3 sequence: CASSSLPGGTSRYNEQFF. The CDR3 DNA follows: TGTGCCAGCAGCTCTTTACCGGGCGGGACTAGCAGATACAATGAGCAGTTCTTC.

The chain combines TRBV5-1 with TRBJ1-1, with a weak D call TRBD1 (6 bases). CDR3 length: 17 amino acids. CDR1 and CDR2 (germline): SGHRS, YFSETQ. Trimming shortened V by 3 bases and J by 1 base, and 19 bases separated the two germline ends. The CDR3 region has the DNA TGCGCCAGCAGCTCGTATAACGCAGGGGCAGGGAACACTGAAGCTTTCTTT. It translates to CASSSYNAGAGNTEAFF.

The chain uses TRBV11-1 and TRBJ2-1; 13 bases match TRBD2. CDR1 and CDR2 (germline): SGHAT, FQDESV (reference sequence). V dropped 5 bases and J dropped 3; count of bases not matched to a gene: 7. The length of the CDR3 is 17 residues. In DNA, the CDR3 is TGTGCCAGCAGCCCTACCGGGACTAGCGGGAACTACAATGAGCAGTTCTTC. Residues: CASSPTGTSGNYNEQFF.

The CDR3 DNA follows: TGTGCCAGTAGCGGACTAGCGGGAGGGGGTGAGCAGTTCTTC. This sequence encodes CASSGLAGGGEQFF. The chain couples TRBV19 to TRBJ2-1, with 15 bases fitting TRBD2. Trimming took 6 bases from V and 9 from J; bases not matched to a gene: 3. Germline V gene sequence: CDR1 LNHDA, CDR2 SQIVND (reference sequence). The CDR3 spans 14 residues.

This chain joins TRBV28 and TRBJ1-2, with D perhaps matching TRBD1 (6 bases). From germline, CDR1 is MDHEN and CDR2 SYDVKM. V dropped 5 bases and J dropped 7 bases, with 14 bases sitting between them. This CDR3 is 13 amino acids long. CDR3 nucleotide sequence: TGTGCCAGCAGTCCGGTGACAGGCAGTGGCTACACCTTC. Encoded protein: CASSPVTGSGYTF.

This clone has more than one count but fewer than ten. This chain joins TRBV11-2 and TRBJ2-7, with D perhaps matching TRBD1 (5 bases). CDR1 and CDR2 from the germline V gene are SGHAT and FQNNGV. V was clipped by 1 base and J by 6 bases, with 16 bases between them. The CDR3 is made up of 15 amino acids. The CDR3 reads CASSLVGLGAAEQYF. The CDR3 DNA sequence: TGTGCCAGCAGCTTAGTGGGGCTAGGAGCAGCCGAGCAGTACTTC.

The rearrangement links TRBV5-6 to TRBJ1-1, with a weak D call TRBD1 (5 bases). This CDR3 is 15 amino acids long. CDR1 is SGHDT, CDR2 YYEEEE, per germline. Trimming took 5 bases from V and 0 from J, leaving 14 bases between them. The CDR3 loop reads CASSTDSFVNTEAFF. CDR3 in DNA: TGTGCCAGCAGTACCGACAGTTTTGTGAACACTGAAGCTTTCTTT.